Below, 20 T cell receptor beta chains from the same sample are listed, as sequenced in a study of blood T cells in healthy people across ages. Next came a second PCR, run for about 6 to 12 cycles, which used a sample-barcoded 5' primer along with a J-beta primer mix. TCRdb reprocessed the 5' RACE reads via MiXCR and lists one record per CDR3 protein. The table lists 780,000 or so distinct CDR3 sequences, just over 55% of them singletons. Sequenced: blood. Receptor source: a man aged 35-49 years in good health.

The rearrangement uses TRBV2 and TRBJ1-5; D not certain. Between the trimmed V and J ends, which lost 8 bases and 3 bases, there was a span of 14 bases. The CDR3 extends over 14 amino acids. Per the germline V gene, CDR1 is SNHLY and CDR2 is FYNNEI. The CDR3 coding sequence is TGTGCCAGCCGTGGACCGCTGTACAATCAGCCCCAGCATTTT. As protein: CASRGPLYNQPQHF.

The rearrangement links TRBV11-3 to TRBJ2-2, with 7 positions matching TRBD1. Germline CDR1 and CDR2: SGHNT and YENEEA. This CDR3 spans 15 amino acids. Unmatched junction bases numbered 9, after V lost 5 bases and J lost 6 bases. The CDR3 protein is CASSQTGRKAGELFF. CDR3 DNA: TGTGCCAGCAGCCAGACAGGGAGAAAGGCCGGGGAGCTGTTTTTT.

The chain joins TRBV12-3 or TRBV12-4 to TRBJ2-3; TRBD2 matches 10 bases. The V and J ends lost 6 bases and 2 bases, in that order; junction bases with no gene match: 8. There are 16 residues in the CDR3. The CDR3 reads CASSPGLAKVTDTQYF. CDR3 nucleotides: TGTGCCAGCAGCCCGGGACTAGCGAAGGTCACAGATACGCAGTATTTT.

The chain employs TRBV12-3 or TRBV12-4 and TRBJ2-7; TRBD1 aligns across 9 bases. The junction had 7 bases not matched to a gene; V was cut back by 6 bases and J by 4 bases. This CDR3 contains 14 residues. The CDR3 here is CASRWTGAGYEQYF. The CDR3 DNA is TGTGCCAGCAGGTGGACAGGGGCGGGGTACGAGCAGTACTTC.

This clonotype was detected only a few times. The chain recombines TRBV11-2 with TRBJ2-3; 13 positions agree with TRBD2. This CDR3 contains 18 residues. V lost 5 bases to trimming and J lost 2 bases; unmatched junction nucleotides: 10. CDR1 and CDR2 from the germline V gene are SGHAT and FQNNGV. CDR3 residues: CASSPRGLAGASTDTQYF. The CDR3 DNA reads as TGTGCCAGCAGCCCACGCGGACTAGCGGGGGCTTCCACAGATACGCAGTATTTT.

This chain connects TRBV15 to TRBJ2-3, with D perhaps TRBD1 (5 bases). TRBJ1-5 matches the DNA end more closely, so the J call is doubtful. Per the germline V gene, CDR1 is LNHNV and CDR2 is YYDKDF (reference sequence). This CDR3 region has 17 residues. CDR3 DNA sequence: TGTGCCACCAGCAGGGTAGGACTAGCGGGGCCCACAGATACGCAGCATTTT. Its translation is CATSRVGLAGPTDTQHF.

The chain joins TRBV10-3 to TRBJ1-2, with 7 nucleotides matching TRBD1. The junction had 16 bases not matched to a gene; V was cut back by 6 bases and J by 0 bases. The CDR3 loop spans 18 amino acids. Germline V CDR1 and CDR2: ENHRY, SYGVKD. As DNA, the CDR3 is TGTGCCATCAGCGGACGGACAGGCCCAGAGCTAGCTAACTATGGCTACACCTTC. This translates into CAISGRTGPELANYGYTF.

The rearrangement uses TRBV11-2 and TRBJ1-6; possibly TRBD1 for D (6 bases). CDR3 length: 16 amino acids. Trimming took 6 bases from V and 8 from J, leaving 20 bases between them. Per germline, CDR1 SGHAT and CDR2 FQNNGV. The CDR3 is CASRAYTARTDSPLHF. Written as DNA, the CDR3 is TGTGCCAGCAGAGCATACACCGCAAGGACAGATTCACCCCTCCACTTT.

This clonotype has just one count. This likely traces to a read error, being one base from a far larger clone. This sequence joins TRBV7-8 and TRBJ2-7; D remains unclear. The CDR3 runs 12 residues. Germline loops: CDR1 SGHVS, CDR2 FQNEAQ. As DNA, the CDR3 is TGTGCCGGCAGCTCAAGCTCCTACGAGCAGTACTTC. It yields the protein CAGSSSSYEQYF.

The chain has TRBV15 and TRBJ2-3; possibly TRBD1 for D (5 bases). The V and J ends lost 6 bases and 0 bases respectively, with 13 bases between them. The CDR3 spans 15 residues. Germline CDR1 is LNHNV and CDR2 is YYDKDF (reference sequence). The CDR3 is CATSRDSGSTDTQYF. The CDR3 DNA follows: TGTGCCACCAGTCGCGACAGTGGGAGCACAGATACGCAGTATTTT.

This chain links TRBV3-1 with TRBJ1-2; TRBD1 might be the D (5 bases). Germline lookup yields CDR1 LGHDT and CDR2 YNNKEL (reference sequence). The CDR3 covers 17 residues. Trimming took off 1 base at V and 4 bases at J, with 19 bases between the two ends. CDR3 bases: TGTGCCAGCAGCCAAGGACAAACAGGAAATAGAGGCTATGGCTACACCTTC. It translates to CASSQGQTGNRGYGYTF.

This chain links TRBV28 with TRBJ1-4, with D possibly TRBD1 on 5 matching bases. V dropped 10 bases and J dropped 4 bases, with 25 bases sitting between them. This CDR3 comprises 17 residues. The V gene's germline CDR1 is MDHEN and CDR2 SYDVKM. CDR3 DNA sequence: TGTGCCACCCGGCTGATAGGGGCCCGGGGGAATAATGAAAAACTGTTTTTT. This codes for CATRLIGARGNNEKLFF.

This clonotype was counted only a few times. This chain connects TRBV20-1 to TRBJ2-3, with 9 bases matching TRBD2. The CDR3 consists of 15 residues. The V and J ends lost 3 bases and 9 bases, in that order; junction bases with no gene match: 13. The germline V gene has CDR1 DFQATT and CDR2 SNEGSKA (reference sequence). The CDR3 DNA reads TGCAGTGCTAGCCTGGGAGTAGCGGGAGACGACACGCAGTATTTT. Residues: CSASLGVAGDDTQYF.

The DNA for the CDR3 is TGTGCCAGCAGTGCGCGGACAGGGGGCACCGGGGAGCTGTTTTTT. As protein: CASSARTGGTGELFF. The chain links TRBV25-1 to TRBJ2-2, with 10 positions matching TRBD1. The CDR3 runs 15 residues. CDR1 is MGHDK, CDR2 SYGVNS, per germline. V lost 4 bases and J lost 4; bases outside the gene matches: 3.

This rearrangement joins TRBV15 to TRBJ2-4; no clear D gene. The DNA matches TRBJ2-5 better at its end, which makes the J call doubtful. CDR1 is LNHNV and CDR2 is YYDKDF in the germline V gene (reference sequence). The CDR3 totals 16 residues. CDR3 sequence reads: CATSRSMGWSEETQYF. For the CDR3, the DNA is TGTGCCACCAGCAGATCGATGGGATGGTCAGAAGAGACCCAGTACTTC.

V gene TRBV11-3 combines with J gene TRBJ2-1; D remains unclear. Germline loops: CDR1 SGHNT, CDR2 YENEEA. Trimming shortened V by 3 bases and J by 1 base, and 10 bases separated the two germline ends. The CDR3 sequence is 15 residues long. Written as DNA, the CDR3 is TGTGCCAGCAGCTTCTCGGTAGCATCCTACAATGAGCAGTTCTTC. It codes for CASSFSVASYNEQFF.

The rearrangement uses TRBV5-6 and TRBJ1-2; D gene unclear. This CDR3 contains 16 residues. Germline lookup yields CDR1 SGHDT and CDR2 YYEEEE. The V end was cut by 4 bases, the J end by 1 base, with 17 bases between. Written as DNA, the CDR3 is TGTGCCAGCAGCCGACGACCGCCAGCCTATAACTATGGCTACACCTTC. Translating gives CASSRRPPAYNYGYTF.

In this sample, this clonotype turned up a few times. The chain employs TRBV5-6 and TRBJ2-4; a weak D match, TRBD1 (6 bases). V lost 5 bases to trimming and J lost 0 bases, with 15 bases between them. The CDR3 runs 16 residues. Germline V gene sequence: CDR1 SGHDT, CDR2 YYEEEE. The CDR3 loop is CASRDGQNLAKNIQYF. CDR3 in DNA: TGTGCCAGCAGAGATGGACAGAACCTAGCCAAAAACATTCAGTACTTC.

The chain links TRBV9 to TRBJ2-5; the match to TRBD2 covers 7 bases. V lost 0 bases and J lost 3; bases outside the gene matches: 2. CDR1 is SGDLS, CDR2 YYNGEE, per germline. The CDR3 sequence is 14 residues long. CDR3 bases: TGTGCCAGCAGCGTAGGGGCGGGAGAAGAGACCCAGTACTTC. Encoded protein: CASSVGAGEETQYF.

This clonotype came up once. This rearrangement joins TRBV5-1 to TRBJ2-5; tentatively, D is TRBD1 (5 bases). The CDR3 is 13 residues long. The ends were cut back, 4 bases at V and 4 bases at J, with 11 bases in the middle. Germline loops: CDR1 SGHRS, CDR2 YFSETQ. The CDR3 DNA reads TGCGCCAGCAGCGTACCAGGGTTAGAGACCCAGTACTTC. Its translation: CASSVPGLETQYF. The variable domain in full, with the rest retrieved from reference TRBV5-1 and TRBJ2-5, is KAGVTQTPRYLIKTRGQQVTLSCSPISGHRSVSWYQQTPGQGLQFLFEYFSETQRNKGNFPGRFSGRQFSNSRSEMNVSTLELGDSALYLCASSVPGLETQYFGPGTRLLVL.